The 32 T cell receptor beta chains below were found in one sample sequenced in a study of T cells in Graves' hyperthyroidism and ophthalmopathy. Amplification yielded TCR beta CDR3 regions, with RNA transcripts as the source. Carried out on the TCR CDR3, a first-round RT-PCR used the HTBI primer set. TCRdb analysed the multiplex PCR reads with MiXCR anew, one entry per CDR3 protein. The profile shows around 340,000 distinct CDR3 sequences, about 18% of them singletons. The sequenced sample was blood. All receptors come from a woman aged 30 to 39 with Graves' hyperthyroidism that later progressed to Graves' ophthalmopathy.

This clonotype was recorded many times. This chain joins TRBV20-1 and TRBJ2-7; D unresolved. This CDR3 has 12 amino acids. Trimming removed 3 bases at V and 2 bases at J, with 8 bases between. Germline assignment: CDR1 DFQATT and CDR2 SNEGSKA (reference sequence). Here the CDR3 reads CSARNGPYEQYF. The CDR3 coding sequence is TGCAGTGCTAGGAACGGGCCCTACGAGCAGTACTTC.

Many counts were recorded for this clonotype. The CDR3 DNA sequence: TGTGCCAGCAGTTTTTCATTGGGGGGGGACCAGCCCCAGCATTTT. Translated: CASSFSLGGDQPQHF. The chain combines TRBV28 with TRBJ1-5; D might be TRBD1 (5 bases). This CDR3 is 15 amino acids long. V was clipped by 3 bases and J by 7 bases, with 16 bases between them. Per the germline V gene, CDR1 is MDHEN and CDR2 is SYDVKM.

The CDR3 nucleotides read TGTGCCAGCAGTGAATATGGGACAGGGCATGGCTACACCTTC. Residues: CASSEYGTGHGYTF. The J gene is TRBJ1-2, the V gene TRBV6-1; 9 bases agree with TRBD1. The length of the CDR3 is 14 residues. Germline CDR1 is MNHNS and CDR2 is SASEGT. The V segment lost 2 bases and the J segment 6 bases; nucleotides outside the gene matches: 4.

Worth noting for this clonotype: This could be a read error, since a much larger clone is one nucleotide away. The chain joins TRBV5-5 to TRBJ2-7; a weak D match, TRBD1 (6 bases). The ends were cut back, 1 base at V and 2 bases at J, with 10 bases in the middle. Germline CDR1 SGHKS, CDR2 YYEKEE (reference sequence). The CDR3 has 14 residues. CDR3 protein: CASSLSDSPYEQYF. The CDR3 coding sequence is TGTGCCAGCAGCTTGTCGGACAGTCCCTACGAGCAGTACTTC. The variable domain in full, completed from reference TRBV5-5 and TRBJ2-7, reads DAGVTQSPTHLIKTRGQQVTLRCSPISGHKSVSWYQQVLGQGPQFIFQYYEKEERGRGNFPDRFSARQFPNYSSELNVNALLLGDSALYLCASSLSDSPYEQYFGPGTRLTVT.

This clonotype occurred many times. This chain uses TRBV27 with TRBJ2-2; either TRBD1 or TRBD2 may supply D (6 bases each). Trimming shortened V by 5 bases and J by 5 bases, and 18 bases separated the two germline ends. This CDR3 contains 16 residues. Germline V lookup: CDR1 MNHEY, CDR2 SMNVEV (reference sequence). CDR3 DNA: TGTGCCAGCAGTCCCTATTGGGGGGCAAGTACCGGGGAGCTGTTTTTT. Translation gives CASSPYWGASTGELFF.

The chain combines TRBV27 with TRBJ2-5, with a possible D match to TRBD1 (5 bases). CDR1 MNHEY and CDR2 SMNVEV come from the germline V gene (reference sequence). V lost 0 bases to trimming and J lost 5 bases, with 13 bases between them. The CDR3 has 15 amino acids. CDR3: CASSLSRVMFETQYF. Here the CDR3 DNA reads TGTGCCAGCAGTTTATCCAGGGTCATGTTCGAGACCCAGTACTTC.

This clonotype was found many times. The genes are TRBV18 and TRBJ2-1; perhaps TRBD2 as D (6 bases). Trimming took 5 bases from V and 7 from J, leaving 12 bases between them. CDR3 size: 13 residues. Looked up from germline, CDR1 is KGHSH and CDR2 is LQKENI. The DNA for the CDR3 is TGTGCCAGCTCAGGGCAGACTAGGAATGAGCAGTTCTTC. Its protein product is CASSGQTRNEQFF.

The chain uses TRBV6-1 and TRBJ2-1; D is undetermined. V was cut by 3 bases and J by 8 bases, with 8 bases left in between. Per germline, CDR1 MNHNS and CDR2 SASEGT. The CDR3 length is 12 residues. CDR3 region: CASSELVDEQFF. The CDR3 DNA is TGTGCCAGCAGTGAGTTGGTGGATGAGCAGTTCTTC.

In this sample, this clonotype turned up many times. The chain joins TRBV5-1 to TRBJ1-3, with unresolved D. The CDR3 has 15 residues. V was trimmed by 0 bases and J by 0 bases, leaving 7 bases between them. Germline values: CDR1 SGHRS, CDR2 YFSETQ. CDR3 region: CASSLGQDSGNTIYF. The CDR3 nucleotides are TGCGCCAGCAGCTTGGGACAAGACTCTGGAAACACCATATATTTT.

This clonotype was counted only a few times. V gene TRBV19 combines with J gene TRBJ1-1, with D tentatively TRBD1 (5 bases). The V and J ends lost 2 bases and 4 bases respectively, with 11 bases between them. Germline V CDR1 and CDR2: LNHDA, SQIVND (reference sequence). The CDR3 runs to 14 residues. CDR3 in DNA: TGTGCCAGTAGTATACAGGGTTTTGGCACTGAAGCTTTCTTT. This gives the protein CASSIQGFGTEAFF. Drawing the rest from reference TRBV19 and TRBJ1-1, the complete variable domain is DGGITQSPKYLFRKEGQNVTLSCEQNLNHDAMYWYRQDPGQGLRLIYYSQIVNDFQKGDIAEGYSVSREKKESFPLTVTSAQKNPTAFYLCASSIQGFGTEAFFGQGTRLTVV.

A few counts support this clonotype. The chain joins TRBV5-1 to TRBJ2-5; the D gene is possibly TRBD1 (6 bases). In germline, CDR1 is SGHRS, CDR2 YFSETQ. This CDR3 region has 15 residues. Trimming took off 0 bases at V and 2 bases at J, with 11 bases between the two ends. CDR3 sequence (DNA): TGCGCCAGCAGCTTGGGGGACACGGAACAAGAGACCCAGTACTTC. Translated: CASSLGDTEQETQYF.

This clonotype was seen only a few times. The V call is TRBV5-1, the J call TRBJ2-3; 10 bases agree with TRBD2. CDR1 is SGHRS, CDR2 YFSETQ, per germline. The CDR3 runs 15 residues. Trimming removed 7 bases from V and 1 base from J; junction bases left unmatched: 6. This CDR3 is CASLVTSGGTDTQYF. CDR3 coding DNA: TGCGCCAGCTTGGTAACTAGCGGGGGCACAGATACGCAGTATTTT. Based on the CDR3 plus reference TRBV5-1 and TRBJ2-3, the full variable domain is KAGVTQTPRYLIKTRGQQVTLSCSPISGHRSVSWYQQTPGQGLQFLFEYFSETQRNKGNFPGRFSGRQFSNSRSEMNVSTLELGDSALYLCASLVTSGGTDTQYFGPGTRLTVL.

This clonotype was seen many times. The V and J genes are TRBV19 and TRBJ1-1, with D hard to call. V shed 5 bases and J shed 0 bases, with 7 bases lying between them. Germline loops: CDR1 LNHDA, CDR2 SQIVND (reference sequence). This CDR3 spans 13 amino acids. The CDR3: CASSSTMNTEAFF. The CDR3 region has the DNA TGTGCCAGTAGTTCAACGATGAACACTGAAGCTTTCTTT.

This clonotype occurred many times. The chain is built from TRBV7-9 and TRBJ2-1; TRBD2 matches 13 bases. CDR3 size: 15 residues. V was pared by 1 base and J by 7 bases, with 1 base of the junction left unmatched. Germline V gives CDR1 SEHNR, CDR2 FQNEAQ (reference sequence). The CDR3 DNA follows: TGTGCCAGCAGCTTAGTACTAGCGGGAGGGAATGAGCAGTTCTTC. Residues: CASSLVLAGGNEQFF.

Ten or more counts support this clonotype. The chain is built from TRBV2 and TRBJ1-1; no definite D call. Deletions cut 6 bases from V and 1 base from J, with 12 bases between. The CDR3 runs to 14 residues. The V gene's germline CDR1 is SNHLY and CDR2 FYNNEI. Here the CDR3 reads CASSKSGRNTEAFF. The DNA of the CDR3 is TGTGCCAGCAGCAAGTCCGGAAGGAACACTGAAGCTTTCTTT.

This clonotype was seen a few times. This chain uses TRBV5-1 with TRBJ2-7; D call uncertain. CDR1 is SGHRS, CDR2 YFSETQ, per germline. The V end was cut by 0 bases, the J end by 0 bases, with 7 bases between. This CDR3 spans 14 amino acids. CDR3 DNA sequence: TGCGCCAGCAGCTTGGTCTCAGCCTCCTACGAGCAGTACTTC. Its protein is CASSLVSASYEQYF.

This clonotype has ten or more counts. The chain carries TRBV2 and TRBJ2-2; possibly TRBD1 or TRBD2 for D (6 bases each). The CDR3 contains 14 residues. Trimming removed 6 bases from V and 3 bases from J, with 11 bases in between. Germline values: CDR1 SNHLY, CDR2 FYNNEI. The chain's CDR3 is CASRRGEDTGELFF. In nucleotides, the CDR3 is TGTGCCAGCAGGAGGGGGGAGGACACCGGGGAGCTGTTTTTT.

This clonotype has ten or more counts. The chain couples TRBV27 to TRBJ1-4, with a tentative D call TRBD1 (5 bases). Germline values: CDR1 MNHEY, CDR2 SMNVEV (reference sequence). The V gene lost 2 bases and the J gene lost 5 bases, with 12 bases spanning the gap. The length of the CDR3 is 15 residues. The CDR3 here is CASSLGAAVNEKLFF. CDR3 coding DNA: TGTGCCAGCAGTTTAGGGGCAGCTGTCAATGAAAAACTGTTTTTT.

The CDR3 loop is CSASSPRENYGYTF. CDR3 sequence (DNA): TGCAGTGCCTCGTCTCCCAGAGAAAACTATGGCTACACCTTC. This rearrangement joins TRBV20-1 to TRBJ1-2; no firm D call. The CDR3 is 14 amino acids. V dropped 6 bases and J dropped 2 bases, with 16 bases sitting between them. CDR1 is DFQATT and CDR2 is SNEGSKA in the germline V gene (reference sequence).

In this sample, this clonotype turned up many times. This chain joins TRBV12-3 or TRBV12-4 and TRBJ2-1; D unresolved. V lost 8 bases, J lost 1 base, and 6 bases lay in between. The CDR3 covers 12 residues. CDR3 sequence: CASAVSYNEQFF. In nucleotides, the CDR3 is TGTGCCAGCGCTGTTTCCTACAATGAGCAGTTCTTC.

This clonotype was detected ten times or more. The chain combines TRBV5-1 with TRBJ1-1; D call uncertain. The V end was cut by 4 bases, the J end by 0 bases, with 10 bases between. CDR3 size: 14 residues. Germline CDR1 is SGHRS and CDR2 is YFSETQ. CDR3 region: CASSDDAVNTEAFF. The CDR3 nucleotides read TGCGCCAGCAGCGATGACGCCGTGAACACTGAAGCTTTCTTT.

This clonotype was counted many times. V is TRBV5-1 and J is TRBJ1-3; D not resolved. Germline-derived CDR1 and CDR2 are SGHRS and YFSETQ. The CDR3 sequence is 13 residues long. V lost 4 bases and J lost 3, with 8 bases in between. CDR3 protein: CASSAGGGNTIYF. Here the CDR3 DNA reads TGCGCCAGCAGCGCAGGTGGTGGAAACACCATATATTTT.

This clonotype was seen ten or more times. The rearrangement uses TRBV7-6 and TRBJ1-2; D is ambiguous. The V end was cut by 2 bases, the J end by 4 bases, with 8 bases between. CDR1 SGHVS and CDR2 FNYEAQ come from the germline V gene. The CDR3 loop spans 13 amino acids. The CDR3 region is CASSLSRTYGYTF. The CDR3 coding sequence is TGTGCCAGCAGCTTATCCAGGACCTATGGCTACACCTTC.

This clonotype was seen many times. The rearrangement links TRBV6-5 to TRBJ2-5; D uncertain. The V gene lost 0 bases and the J gene lost 4 bases, with 9 bases spanning the gap. Germline lookup yields CDR1 MNHEY and CDR2 SVGAGI. The CDR3 has 14 amino acids. CDR3 sequence reads: CASSYSSSLETQYF. CDR3 DNA sequence: TGTGCCAGCAGTTACTCTTCCAGCCTAGAGACCCAGTACTTC.

This chain joins TRBV20-1 and TRBJ1-1; D call uncertain. The CDR3 is 16 residues long. V was trimmed by 2 bases and J by 1 base, leaving 17 bases between them. Germline V lookup: CDR1 DFQATT, CDR2 SNEGSKA (reference sequence). The CDR3 DNA sequence: TGCAGTGCTAGAAATAGTATATGGGGTGGGAACACTGAAGCTTTCTTT. Amino acid sequence: CSARNSIWGGNTEAFF.

This clonotype was counted ten times or more. The rearrangement uses TRBV11-2 and TRBJ2-1; D is unresolved. This CDR3 region has 15 residues. Germline assignment: CDR1 SGHAT and CDR2 FQNNGV. V was cut by 3 bases and J by 7 bases, with 16 bases left in between. CDR3 coding DNA: TGTGCCAGCAGCTTTTTCCGGGCCAAGGGTAATGAGCAGTTCTTC. Protein: CASSFFRAKGNEQFF.

The chain joins TRBV9 to TRBJ2-2, with D possibly TRBD2 on 6 matching bases. Trimming shortened V by 3 bases and J by 4 bases, and 13 bases separated the two germline ends. CDR1 is SGDLS, CDR2 YYNGEE, per germline. This CDR3 has 15 residues. CDR3 sequence reads: CASSARDFVTGELFF. In DNA form, the CDR3 reads TGTGCCAGCAGCGCTAGGGACTTCGTCACCGGGGAGCTGTTTTTT.

The sample holds many counts of this clonotype. J is TRBJ1-1 and V is TRBV20-1, with 11 bases fitting TRBD1. This CDR3 contains 14 residues. J was trimmed by 2 bases and V by 6 bases; bases with no gene match: 5. In germline, CDR1 is DFQATT, CDR2 SNEGSKA (reference sequence). The CDR3 spells CSATGQGANTEAFF. CDR3 nucleotide sequence: TGCAGTGCAACAGGACAGGGGGCTAACACTGAAGCTTTCTTT.

This clonotype was counted many times. This chain links TRBV2 with TRBJ2-7; the match to TRBD2 covers 9 bases. Looked up from germline, CDR1 is SNHLY and CDR2 is FYNNEI. The J segment lost 2 bases and the V segment lost 5 bases, leaving 10 bases of the junction unmatched. The CDR3 is 16 residues long. The CDR3 DNA is TGTGCCAGCAGTCGCTCTTGGACTAGCGCAACCTACGAGCAGTACTTC. This gives the protein CASSRSWTSATYEQYF.

Ten or more counts support this clonotype. The gene calls are TRBV5-5 and TRBJ2-7, with D tentatively TRBD2 (5 bases). The V gene lost 0 bases and the J gene lost 4 bases, with 11 bases spanning the gap. Germline V gene data show CDR1 as SGHKS and CDR2 as YYEKEE (reference sequence). The CDR3 has 14 amino acids. CDR3 sequence (DNA): TGTGCCAGCAGCTTGGTCGTGGGAGTATACGAGCAGTACTTC. This sequence encodes CASSLVVGVYEQYF.

This clonotype was seen more than once but under ten times. Here the CDR3 reads CASSTQGTGANVLTF. In nucleotides, the CDR3 is TGTGCCAGCAGCACACAGGGGACTGGGGCCAACGTCCTGACTTTC. V usage is TRBV28 and J usage is TRBJ2-6, with TRBD1 matching 7 bases. The V gene's germline CDR1 is MDHEN and CDR2 SYDVKM. J lost 2 bases, V lost 6 bases, and 4 bases had no gene match. The length of the CDR3 is 15 residues.

This clonotype has a handful of counts. V gene TRBV24-1 combines with J gene TRBJ2-1, with D uncertain. The CDR3 has 11 amino acids. Germline CDR1 and CDR2: KGHDR and SFDVKD. Trimming removed 6 bases from V and 5 bases from J, with 4 bases in between. DNA for the CDR3: TGTGCCACCAGTTTTCACAATGAGCAGTTCTTC. Its translation is CATSFHNEQFF.